This T cell receptor (beta chain) was identified in a study of T cell repertoires in cytomegalovirus infection (dated 2019 in TCRdb). About the full investigation: Peptide stimulations targeted recently identified HLA-C-restricted CMV epitopes, whose presentation resists viral immunomodulation, together with well-studied HLA-B-restricted epitopes. Donor HLA type was relevant to the analysis, as public TCR beta signatures indicated carriage of CMV infection together with the matching HLA type.

The treatment or condition label, as the study defines it: in vitro stimulation with specific CMV peptide epitopes to enrich CMV-specific T cells. What the study reported, not specific to this receptor: In both this cohort and an independent cohort of a few hundred donors, the cumulative frequency of public TCR beta family members distinguished carriers of CMV infection plus the relevant HLA type. The ex vivo response was dominated by HLA-C-restricted CMV-specific TCR beta clonotypes, and the single most frequent clonotype in two of eight donors was supplied by these HLA-C-restricted clonotypes.

This clonotype was observed a few times. Its recognized antigen is unknown. The input lacks base qualities; no much larger clone sits a single base away. According to the germline V gene, CDR1 reads SGHTA and CDR2 reads FQGNSA. V lost 5 bases and J lost 9 bases; the stretch between them is 14 bases long. The CDR3 numbers 13 residues from cysteine through phenylalanine. The CDR3 DNA has 39 bases and is translated from base 1. Sequencer: Illumina HiSeq 1500. Using fastp at Q25 and MiXCR, TCRdb reprocessed the public reads and kept productive beta chains. Rows are combined by CDR3 protein, so each entry shows the most common genes and DNA. This sample has around 750,000 distinct CDR3 sequences in its table, and 30% to 35% of those were observed once. Around 12% of the sample lies in the top ten.

Sample: cultured CD8+ T cells from PBMCs, taken from culture after CMV antigen stimulation. This receptor was obtained from a human donor in good health (CMV status not recorded). Some clones in this sample may be carry-over from other donors' samples. The chain is encoded by TRBV7-2 joined to TRBJ1-5, with the D gene too uncertain to name. The sequence in DNA is TGTGCCAGCAGCCAAGCCCTTACATTGCCCCAGCATTTT. Translated, it reads CASSQALTLPQHF.